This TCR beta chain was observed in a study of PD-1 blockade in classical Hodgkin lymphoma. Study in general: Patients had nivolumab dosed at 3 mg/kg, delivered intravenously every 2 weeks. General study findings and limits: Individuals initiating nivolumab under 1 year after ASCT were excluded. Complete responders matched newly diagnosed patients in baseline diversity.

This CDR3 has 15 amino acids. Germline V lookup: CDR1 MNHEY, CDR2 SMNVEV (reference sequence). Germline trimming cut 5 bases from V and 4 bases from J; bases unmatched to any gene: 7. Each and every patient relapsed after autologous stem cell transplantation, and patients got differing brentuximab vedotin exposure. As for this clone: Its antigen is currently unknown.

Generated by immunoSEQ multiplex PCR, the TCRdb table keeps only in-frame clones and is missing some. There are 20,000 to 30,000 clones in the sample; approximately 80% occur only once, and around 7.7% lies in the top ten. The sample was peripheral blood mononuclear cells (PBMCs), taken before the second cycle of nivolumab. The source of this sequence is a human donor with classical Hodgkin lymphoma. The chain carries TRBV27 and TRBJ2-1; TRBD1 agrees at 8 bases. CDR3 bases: TGTGCCAGCAGTCCTCCGGACAGGGATTACAATGAGCAGTTCTTC. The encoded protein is CASSPPDRDYNEQFF.